Listed below are T cell receptor beta chains from one sample, sequenced in a study of T cells in Graves' hyperthyroidism and ophthalmopathy. Each CDR3 protein gets one entry after TCRdb re-called the multiplex PCR reads with MiXCR. The sample has about 660,000 distinct CDR3 sequences, 45% seen once. The sample consisted of peripheral blood or thyroid tissue (not recorded which). These receptors were taken from an adult man with Graves' disease, either hyperthyroidism or ophthalmopathy (not recorded which). Both conserved end residues are part of each CDR3. A D gene is named only where the DNA matches it firmly. Expanded clones are given a class, and other clones once, few, many or no size at all.

V	D	size	J	CDR3	DNA
TRBV13	.	few	TRBJ1-2	CASTSGLNYGYTF	TGTGCCAGCACCTCGGGCCTTAACTATGGCTACACCTTC
TRBV2	.	.	TRBJ1-5	CASSRMLSGNQPQHF	TGTGCCAGCAGTCGAATGCTCAGTGGCAATCAGCCCCAGCATTTT
TRBV2	.	.	TRBJ1-4	CASSSEHQGSWEKLFF	TGTGCCAGCAGTTCCGAACACCAGGGATCTTGGGAAAAACTGTTTTTT
TRBV9	TRBD1	few	TRBJ1-2	CASSGINRGIYGYTF	TGTGCCAGCAGCGGAATAAACAGGGGGATCTACGGCTACACCTTC
TRBV7-8	.	many	TRBJ1-1	CASSITTGTSEAFF	TGTGCCAGCAGCATCACAACAGGTACCTCTGAAGCTTTCTTT
TRBV20-1	.	.	TRBJ1-1	CREGLPDTEAFF	TGCAGAGAGGGGCTCCCCGACACTGAAGCTTTCTTT
TRBV24-1	TRBD1	many	TRBJ1-1	CATSESARGRTEAFF	TGTGCCACCAGTGAATCGGCCAGGGGGAGAACTGAAGCTTTCTTT
TRBV29-1	.	.	TRBJ2-6	CSVSTGANVLTF	TGCAGCGTTTCAACAGGGGCCAACGTCCTGACTTTC
TRBV25-1	TRBD1	.	TRBJ1-2	CAGTGISGYTF	TGTGCCGGGACAGGGATTAGTGGCTACACCTTC
TRBV24-1	.	once	TRBJ1-5	CAASGRGGDQPQHF	TGTGCCGCCAGCGGACGGGGCGGAGATCAGCCCCAGCATTTT
TRBV20-1	.	few	TRBJ1-2	CSAMLLRTPNYGYTF	TGCAGTGCTATGTTACTCAGGACACCTAACTATGGCTACACCTTC
TRBV12-3/TRBV12-4	TRBD1	.	TRBJ1-1	CASSLKGARNTEAFF	TGTGCCAGCAGTTTGAAGGGGGCAAGAAACACTGAAGCTTTCTTT
TRBV7-9	.	many	TRBJ2-5	CASSPQGKPQYF	TGTGCCAGCAGCCCCCAGGGGAAGCCCCAGTACTTC
TRBV12-3/TRBV12-4	.	many	TRBJ1-2	CASTTGYGYTF	TGTGCCAGCACCACAGGGTATGGCTACACCTTC
TRBV7-2	.	few	TRBJ2-7	CASSSGPLNSYEQYF	TGTGCCAGCAGCTCTGGCCCTTTGAACTCCTACGAGCAGTACTTC
TRBV7-8	.	.	TRBJ1-1	CASSPEQILNTEAFF	TGTGCCAGCAGCCCTGAACAGATTTTGAACACTGAAGCTTTCTTT
TRBV7-9	.	many	TRBJ1-6	CASSPDSGSPLHF	TGTGCCAGCAGCCCGGACAGCGGGTCACCCCTCCACTTT
TRBV6-5	.	many	TRBJ1-6	CASSYSSTAVSPLHF	TGTGCCAGCAGTTACTCGAGTACGGCGGTTTCACCCCTCCACTTT
TRBV29-1	.	many	TRBJ1-5	CSVEDDAGPQHF	TGCAGCGTTGAGGATGACGCGGGGCCCCAGCATTTT
TRBV10-3	.	many	TRBJ1-5	CAISPGTANSNQPQHF	TGTGCCATCAGTCCCGGGACGGCAAATAGCAATCAGCCCCAGCATTTT
TRBV7-9	TRBD1	few	TRBJ1-1	CAWTRDRNTEAFF	TGTGCCTGGACCAGGGACAGGAACACTGAAGCTTTCTTT
TRBV6-5	TRBD2	.	TRBJ2-7	CASSYSYGLEVEQYF	TGTGCCAGCAGTTACTCCTACGGACTAGAGGTTGAGCAGTACTTC
TRBV19	.	many	TRBJ1-2	CASSRLYGYTF	TGTGCCAGTAGTCGGCTCTATGGCTACACCTTC
TRBV25-1	TRBD1	.	TRBJ1-1	CASTATGGEAFF	TGTGCCAGCACGGCCACAGGGGGTGAAGCTTTCTTT
TRBV10-3	TRBD1	.	TRBJ2-7	CAIEGQGTAYEQYF	TGTGCCATCGAGGGACAGGGGACGGCCTACGAGCAGTACTTC
TRBV20-1	.	.	TRBJ1-6	CSARDPQGRNSPLHF	TGCAGTGCTAGAGATCCACAGGGTCGAAATTCACCCCTCCACTTT
TRBV5-4	.	.	TRBJ2-7	CASSPRDGYYEQYF	TGTGCCAGCAGCCCGCGGGACGGATACTACGAGCAGTACTTC
TRBV12-3/TRBV12-4	TRBD1	.	TRBJ1-1	CASTTTGAGGGNTEAFF	TGTGCCAGCACCACGACAGGGGCTGGGGGGGGGAACACTGAAGCTTTCTTT
TRBV2	.	.	TRBJ1-1	CASSEGANAGTEAFF	TGTGCCAGCAGTGAAGGGGCCAACGCGGGCACTGAAGCTTTCTTT
TRBV7-9	.	.	TRBJ2-7	CASSQDTGSGEQYF	TGCGCCAGCAGCCAAGATACGGGATCCGGGGAGCAGTACTTC
TRBV6-1	.	few	TRBJ1-1	CASSSLTDATEAFF	TGTGCCAGCAGTAGTTTGACGGACGCCACTGAAGCTTTCTTT
TRBV7-6	.	many	TRBJ2-7	CASSLGVSYEQYF	TGTGCCAGCAGCTTAGGTGTCTCCTACGAGCAGTACTTC
TRBV10-3	.	.	TRBJ1-1	CAISDSGLVNTEAFF	TGTGCCATCAGTGATTCGGGACTGGTCAACACTGAAGCTTTCTTT
TRBV7-2	.	.	TRBJ2-7	CASSLVGSFYSYEQYF	TGTGCCAGCAGCTTAGTGGGCAGCTTTTACTCCTACGAGCAGTACTTC
TRBV24-1	.	many	TRBJ1-1	CATSERGTSEAFF	TGTGCCACCAGTGAACGAGGGACATCTGAAGCTTTCTTT
TRBV12-3/TRBV12-4	TRBD1	.	TRBJ2-2	CASTKGGLNTGELFF	TGTGCCAGCACCAAAGGGGGCTTGAACACCGGGGAGCTGTTTTTT
TRBV7-2	TRBD1	.	TRBJ2-7	CASSRVGQGFFEQYF	TGTGCCAGCAGCCGAGTTGGACAGGGCTTTTTCGAGCAGTACTTC
TRBV2	.	many	TRBJ2-2	CASKGYGELFF	TGTGCCAGCAAGGGTTACGGGGAGCTGTTTTTT
TRBV29-1	.	.	TRBJ2-2	CSVVVEEQNTGELFF	TGCAGCGTTGTCGTTGAGGAACAGAACACCGGGGAGCTGTTTTTT
TRBV7-9	.	few	TRBJ1-2	CASSPGRRGGGYGYTF	TGTGCCAGCAGCCCAGGACGGAGGGGTGGAGGCTATGGCTACACCTTC
TRBV5-5	.	few	TRBJ1-4	CASSLGQSELFF	TGTGCCAGCAGCTTGGGACAGTCAGAACTGTTTTTT
TRBV14	TRBD2	.	TRBJ2-5	CASSHRGAGGQETQYF	TGTGCCAGCAGCCACCGGGGGGCGGGGGGCCAAGAGACCCAGTACTTC
TRBV5-1	.	.	TRBJ1-1	CASRVGTDTFF	TGCGCCAGCAGGGTCGGGACCGATACGTTCTTT
TRBV2	.	.	TRBJ1-4	CASSPAGGVNEKLFF	TGTGCCAGCAGTCCGGCCGGGGGGGTTAATGAAAAACTGTTTTTT
TRBV7-2	TRBD1	.	TRBJ1-2	CASSQGQGLGCTF	TGTGCCAGCAGCCAGGGACAGGGTCTGGGCTGCACCTTC
TRBV5-1	TRBD2	once	TRBJ2-7	CASRKLAGPYEQYF	TGCGCCAGCAGGAAGCTAGCGGGACCCTACGAGCAGTACTTC
TRBV24-1	.	many	TRBJ2-7	CATSDKAEQYF	TGTGCCACCAGTGATAAAGCAGAGCAGTACTTC
TRBV20-1	.	.	TRBJ1-5	CSARDLRIGGGVGNQPQHF	TGCAGTGCTAGAGATCTTAGGATCGGGGGGGGGGTGGGCAATCAGCCCCAGCATTTT
TRBV5-1	TRBD1	.	TRBJ1-6	CASSLDPGQGNSPLHF	TGCGCCAGCAGCTTGGATCCGGGACAGGGAAATTCACCCCTCCACTTT
TRBV25-1	TRBD1	.	TRBJ1-1	CASTDRATEAFF	TGTGCCAGCACCGACAGGGCCACTGAAGCTTTCTTT
TRBV25-1	.	.	TRBJ1-5	CASSPQAMRRSTDQPQHF	TGTGCCAGCTCACCACAGGCGATGCGTAGGTCCACCGATCAGCCCCAGCATTTT
TRBV2	.	.	TRBJ2-7	CASSPPPYEQYF	TGTGCCAGCAGTCCCCCTCCCTACGAGCAGTACTTC
TRBV25-1	TRBD1	.	TRBJ1-2	CASSEEGDSLYGYTF	TGTGCCAGCAGTGAAGAGGGGGACAGCCTCTATGGCTACACCTTC
TRBV19	.	once	TRBJ2-6	CASSILGSGPSGANVLTF	TGTGCCAGTAGTATATTGGGTTCTGGCCCGTCTGGGGCCAACGTCCTGACTTTC
TRBV25-1	TRBD2	.	TRBJ2-2	CASSPDPTSVANTGELFF	TGTGCCAGCAGCCCCGACCCCACTAGCGTTGCGAACACCGGGGAGCTGTTTTTT
TRBV10-3	TRBD2	.	TRBJ2-7	CATRREGEQYF	TGTGCCACCCGGAGGGAGGGTGAGCAGTACTTC
TRBV29-1	TRBD1	few	TRBJ2-7	CSVVAPRDRGDYEQYF	TGCAGCGTTGTCGCCCCCCGGGACAGGGGGGACTACGAGCAGTACTTC